The 2 T cell receptor beta chains below all came from one sample that was sequenced in a study of regulatory T cells in long-lasting Graves disease (dated by TCRdb to the early 2020s). The sample's time point label, in plain terms: newly diagnosed GD, antithyroid drugs for less than 3 months. For both TCR sequencing and RNA sequencing, RNA was extracted from PBMCs in TRIzol. The library relied on multiplex PCR. Instrument used: Illumina HiSeq 4000. TCR beta libraries were built with iRepertoire HTBI primers and Arm-PCR amplification of CDR3 regions. The public reads were run again by TCRdb, first through fastp at Q25 and then through MiXCR, and only productive beta chains were kept. Under each unique CDR3 protein, matching rows form one entry showing the most common genes and DNA. The sample yields around 480,000 distinct CDR3 sequences; about 17% were counted once. The biggest ten clones account for 12% of the sample.

This sample also appeared in a second study, on T cells in Graves' hyperthyroidism and ophthalmopathy.

Sample: peripheral blood mononuclear cells (PBMCs), taken at new diagnosis, from a patient treated with antithyroid drugs. These receptors all stem from a man between 40 and 49 years old with Graves disease. Donor details come from another sample of the same person, matched by shared clones.

This clonotype was seen repeatedly, ten times or more. The chain couples TRBV30 to TRBJ2-3, with a possible D match to TRBD2 (6 bases). V was shortened by 5 bases and J by 6 bases, with 18 bases between the two germline ends. The CDR3 spans 14 residues. The germline gives CDR1 GTSNPN, CDR2 SVGIG (reference sequence). CDR3 sequence (DNA): TGTGCCTGGTCCACCGGGACTCAGAGCGATACGCAGTATTTT. Its protein product is CAWSTGTQSDTQYF.

This clonotype was recorded many times. This rearrangement joins TRBV28 to TRBJ2-1; the match to TRBD2 covers 11 bases. Germline V gene data show CDR1 as MDHEN and CDR2 as SYDVKM. The CDR3 contains 16 residues. The V and J ends lost 6 bases and 8 bases, in that order; junction bases with no gene match: 12. This CDR3 reads CASSLTTSGRGDEQFF. DNA of the CDR3: TGTGCCAGCAGCCTAACCACTAGCGGGAGAGGCGATGAGCAGTTCTTC.